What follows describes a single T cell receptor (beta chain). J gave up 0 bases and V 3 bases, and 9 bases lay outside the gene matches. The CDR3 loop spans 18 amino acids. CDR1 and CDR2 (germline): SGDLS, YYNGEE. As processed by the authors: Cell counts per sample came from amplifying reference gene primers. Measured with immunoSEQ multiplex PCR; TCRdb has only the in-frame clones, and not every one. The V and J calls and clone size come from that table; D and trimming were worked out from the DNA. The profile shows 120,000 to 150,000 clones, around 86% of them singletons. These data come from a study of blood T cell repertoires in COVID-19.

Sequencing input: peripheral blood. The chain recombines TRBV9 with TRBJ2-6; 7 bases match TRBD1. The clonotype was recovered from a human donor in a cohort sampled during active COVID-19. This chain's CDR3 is CASSDGTDFISGANVLTF. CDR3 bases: TGTGCCAGCAGCGACGGGACAGACTTCATCTCTGGGGCCAACGTCCTGACTTTC.